This paragraph reports one T cell receptor beta chain. Its antigen is still unknown. This entry is derived from a study of Ad26.COV2.S vaccination and SARS-CoV-2 variants. Study overall: Among those in the COV1001 Ad26.COV2.S trial arm was the donor.

Trimming stripped 0 bases from V and 2 bases from J, with 5 bases between. Germline values: CDR1 LGHNA, CDR2 YSLEER. This CDR3 has 14 amino acids. Clones were read by immunoSEQ multiplex PCR, and TCRdb kept only the in-frame ones, dropping some. The sample lists some 460,000 clones; about nine tenths were seen once. Whole-study results and caveats: Total T cell responses were possibly underestimated by TCR breadth and depth analyses.

Treatment here: some 20 received Ad26.COV2.S at low or high dose, single or two shots; about 5 received placebo; per-sample allocation not given. All samples were drawn on day 63, counting from the first vaccine or placebo injection. Wuhan-strain SARS-CoV-2 spike was expressed by the Ad26 vector that made up the vaccine. The material was peripheral blood, obtained in a trial of Ad26.COV2.S vaccine versus placebo. The TCR comes from a person aged 18-65 years who received the Ad26.COV2.S COVID-19 vaccine or a placebo. The chain employs TRBV4-3 and TRBJ1-5, with D unresolved. The CDR3 DNA reads as TGCGCCAGCAGCCAAGAGAACGGCAATCAGCCCCAGCATTTT. Protein: CASSQENGNQPQHF.